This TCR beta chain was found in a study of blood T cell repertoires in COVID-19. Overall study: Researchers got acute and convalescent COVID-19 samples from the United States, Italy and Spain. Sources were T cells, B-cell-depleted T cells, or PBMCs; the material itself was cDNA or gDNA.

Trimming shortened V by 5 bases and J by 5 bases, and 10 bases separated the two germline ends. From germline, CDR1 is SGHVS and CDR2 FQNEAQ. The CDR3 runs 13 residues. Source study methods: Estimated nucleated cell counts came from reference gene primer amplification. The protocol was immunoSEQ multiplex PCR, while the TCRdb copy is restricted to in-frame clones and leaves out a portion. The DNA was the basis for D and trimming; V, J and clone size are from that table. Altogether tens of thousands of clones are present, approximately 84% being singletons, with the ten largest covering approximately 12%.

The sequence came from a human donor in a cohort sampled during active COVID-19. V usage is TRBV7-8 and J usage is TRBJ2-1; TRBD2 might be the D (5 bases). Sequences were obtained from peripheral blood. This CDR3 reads CASSITGDNEQFF. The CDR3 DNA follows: TGTGCCAGCAGCATTACCGGGGACAATGAGCAGTTCTTC.